These T cell receptor beta chains were read from a single sample in a study of blood T cell repertoires in COVID-19. The method was immunoSEQ multiplex PCR; TCRdb's version includes in-frame clones alone and lacks a portion of them. The sample includes roughly 250,000 clones, about 88% seen only once; the top ten take under 2.5%. Sequenced: peripheral blood. Receptors were obtained from a woman aged 40 to 49 who had recovered from COVID-19. The CDR3 runs from the conserved cysteine through the conserved F or W. A D gene is named only where the DNA matches it firmly. Only some rows state a clone size, as once, few, many or a class for expanded clones.

V	D	J	size	DNA	CDR3
TRBV28	TRBD1	TRBJ1-2	-	TGTGCCAGCAGCCCAGACAGGGTCGGCTACACCTTC	CASSPDRVGYTF
TRBV5-5	-	TRBJ2-7	-	TGTGCCAGCAGCTTGGGGGCCAGGGTTCGGGACGAGCAGTACTTC	CASSLGARVRDEQYF
TRBV29-1	-	TRBJ2-7	-	TGCAGCGCCCTCCTTCATCAGGGGCCCTCTAGCGAGCAGTACTTC	CSALLHQGPSSEQYF
TRBV2	TRBD1	TRBJ2-1	-	TGTGCCAGCAGTCGGGTCAAGACCGACAGGGACTACAATGAGCAGTTCTTC	CASSRVKTDRDYNEQFF
TRBV28	-	TRBJ1-4	-	TGTGCCAGCAGTCCTAGGGGGAGTAATGAAAAACTGTTTTTT	CASSPRGSNEKLFF
TRBV30	-	TRBJ2-7	-	TGTGCCTGGAGTGTCTGGAGGACCTACGAGCAGTACTTC	CAWSVWRTYEQYF
TRBV6-6	-	TRBJ2-2	-	TGTGCCAGCCGTCTCGAGGCCGGGGAGCTGTTTTTT	CASRLEAGELFF
TRBV4-3	TRBD1	TRBJ2-7	-	TGCGCCAGCAGCCAAGATGCCGGGACAGGGACCGAGCAGTACTTC	CASSQDAGTGTEQYF
TRBV4-3	-	TRBJ2-3	-	TGCGCCAGCAGCCAAGAGCCCAAAATAGCAGATACGCAGTATTTT	CASSQEPKIADTQYF
TRBV19	TRBD1	TRBJ2-5	-	TGTGCCAGTAGTGCCCGCCTTCGACAGGGTCAAGAGACCCAGTACTTC	CASSARLRQGQETQYF
TRBV7-2	-	TRBJ2-7	-	TGTGCCAGCAGCTTGAACCAGGGTCCCTACGAGCAGTACTTC	CASSLNQGPYEQYF
TRBV7-9	TRBD2	TRBJ2-7	-	TGTGCCAGCAATTACCACGGGACTAACTACGAGCAGTACTTC	CASNYHGTNYEQYF
TRBV28	TRBD1	TRBJ2-7	-	TGTGCCAGCAGTAATACGGGACAGGGCTACGAGCAGTACTTC	CASSNTGQGYEQYF
TRBV9	-	TRBJ1-6	-	TGTGCCAGCAGCGTGGGGAGTACCTATAATTCACCCCTCCACTTT	CASSVGSTYNSPLHF
TRBV18	TRBD1	TRBJ2-7	once	TGTGCCAGCTCACCACCCGGGACAGGGAGGAACGAGCAGTACTTC	CASSPPGTGRNEQYF
TRBV18	-	TRBJ1-2	-	TGTGCCAGCTCGGAACAGGGAGACTATGGCTACACCTTC	CASSEQGDYGYTF
TRBV28	-	TRBJ2-3	-	TGTGCCAGCAGTTCCCCGACATTTGGGGATACGCAGTATTTT	CASSSPTFGDTQYF
TRBV4-1	TRBD2	TRBJ2-7	once	TGCGCCAGCAGCCAAGAGCCTAGCGGGGGCTACGAGCAGTACTTC	CASSQEPSGGYEQYF
TRBV7-3	TRBD2	TRBJ2-1	few	TGTGCCAGCAGCTTAAGACCTAGCGGAGCTTACAATGAGCAGTTCTTC	CASSLRPSGAYNEQFF
TRBV18	TRBD2	TRBJ2-1	-	TGTGCCAGCTCACCCAATAGCGGGGGGCAGAATGAGCAGTTCTTC	CASSPNSGGQNEQFF
TRBV5-8	TRBD1	TRBJ1-2	-	TGTGCCAGCAGCTTTAGCACAGGGGGTCTTTACGGCTACACCTTC	CASSFSTGGLYGYTF
TRBV15	-	TRBJ2-4	-	TGTGCCACCAGCAGACGACCAGGGGCGGCAAACATTCAGTACTTC	CATSRRPGAANIQYF
TRBV11-3	-	TRBJ1-1	once	TGTGCCAGCAGCTTAGACAGGGGAAGGAGCCCTGAAGCTTTCTTT	CASSLDRGRSPEAFF
TRBV9	TRBD1	TRBJ1-4	-	TGTGCCAGCAGCGGCCTGACAGGGGGAAATGAAAAACTGTTTTTT	CASSGLTGGNEKLFF
TRBV27	-	TRBJ2-7	-	TGTGCCAGCAGTCCCGGAGGGGGCTCTTACGAGCAGTACTTC	CASSPGGGSYEQYF
TRBV19	TRBD1	TRBJ1-3	-	TGTGCCAGTAGTACAGGGGGATCTGGAAACACCATATATTTT	CASSTGGSGNTIYF
TRBV2	-	TRBJ1-2	-	TGTGCCAGCAGTCTTTCAGAGACCGGGACGGCCCAGGGGTATGGCTACACCTTC	CASSLSETGTAQGYGYTF